The rows below give T cell receptor beta chains drawn from one sample of a study of cytomegalovirus exposure and HLA in healthy donors. Only in-frame clones appear in the TCRdb table, and some are missing; sequencing was by immunoSEQ multiplex PCR. The repertoire includes about 130,000 clones, around 75% of them detected once, and approximately 4.8% sits in the top ten. Sample: PBMCs. The receptors derive from a man in his sixties in good health and CMV-seropositive. Each CDR3 is given with its conserved first and last residue. D genes are given only for firm matches. Clone size is not always given. Where it is, it says once, few, many or a class for expanded clones.

d_call: TRBD1
clone_size: once
v_call: TRBV30
j_call: TRBJ1-6
cdr3_aa: CAEAGQLNSPLHF
cdr3_nt: TGTGCTGAGGCGGGACAGCTTAATTCACCCCTCCACTTT

d_call: .
clone_size: .
v_call: TRBV30
j_call: TRBJ1-6
cdr3_aa: CALETVTNSPLHF
cdr3_nt: TGTGCCTTAGAGACAGTCACAAATTCACCCCTCCACTTT

d_call: TRBD2
clone_size: .
v_call: TRBV7-2
j_call: TRBJ2-5
cdr3_aa: CASSLPRGGETQYF
cdr3_nt: TGTGCCAGCAGCTTACCCCGGGGGGGAGAGACCCAGTACTTC

d_call: .
clone_size: .
v_call: TRBV7-9
j_call: TRBJ1-1
cdr3_aa: CASSPAGENEAFF
cdr3_nt: TGTGCCAGCAGCCCCGCCGGGGAAAACGAAGCTTTCTTT

d_call: .
clone_size: .
v_call: TRBV10-1
j_call: TRBJ1-1
cdr3_aa: CASSGSQGTEAFF
cdr3_nt: TGCGCCAGCAGTGGATCACAGGGTACTGAAGCTTTCTTT

d_call: TRBD2
clone_size: .
v_call: TRBV11-2
j_call: TRBJ2-1
cdr3_aa: CASSSGLAGVDEQFF
cdr3_nt: TGTGCCAGCAGCTCGGGACTAGCGGGGGTAGATGAGCAGTTCTTC

d_call: TRBD2
clone_size: .
v_call: TRBV2
j_call: TRBJ2-1
cdr3_aa: CASGLAGGTYNEQFF
cdr3_nt: TGTGCCAGCGGACTAGCGGGGGGCACCTACAATGAGCAGTTCTTC

d_call: TRBD1
clone_size: .
v_call: TRBV5-1
j_call: TRBJ2-1
cdr3_aa: CASSLRDRSFDEQFF
cdr3_nt: TGCGCCAGCAGCCTGAGGGACAGGTCTTTCGATGAGCAGTTCTTC

d_call: TRBD1
clone_size: .
v_call: TRBV10-1
j_call: TRBJ2-2
cdr3_aa: CASGGQGGTGELFF
cdr3_nt: TGCGCCAGCGGAGGACAGGGGGGGACCGGGGAGCTGTTTTTT

d_call: TRBD1
clone_size: few
v_call: TRBV7-8
j_call: TRBJ1-6
cdr3_aa: CASSSYQGGYSPLHF
cdr3_nt: TGTGCCAGCAGCTCCTATCAGGGGGGCTATTCACCCCTCCACTTT

d_call: .
clone_size: .
v_call: TRBV2
j_call: TRBJ1-6
cdr3_aa: CASRDMAGSLHF
cdr3_nt: TGTGCCAGCAGGGACATGGCTGGGTCCCTCCACTTT

d_call: TRBD1
clone_size: .
v_call: TRBV19
j_call: TRBJ1-2
cdr3_aa: CASSIVLQGNGYTF
cdr3_nt: TGTGCCAGTAGTATTGTTTTACAGGGGAATGGCTACACCTTC

d_call: TRBD1
clone_size: .
v_call: TRBV2
j_call: TRBJ2-7
cdr3_aa: CASSEPGTGTYEQYF
cdr3_nt: TGTGCCAGCAGTGAACCCGGGACAGGGACCTACGAGCAGTACTTC

d_call: .
clone_size: few
v_call: TRBV5-1
j_call: TRBJ1-1
cdr3_aa: CASSLVRGASNTEAFF
cdr3_nt: TGCGCCAGCAGCTTGGTGCGGGGGGCCAGTAACACTGAAGCTTTCTTT

d_call: TRBD1
clone_size: few
v_call: TRBV9
j_call: TRBJ1-4
cdr3_aa: CASSSRTGGAEKLFF
cdr3_nt: TGTGCCAGCAGCTCCCGGACAGGGGGCGCAGAAAAACTGTTTTTT

d_call: .
clone_size: .
v_call: TRBV19
j_call: TRBJ2-4
cdr3_aa: CASSIQGIAF
cdr3_nt: TGTGCCAGTAGTATACAGGGTATTGCCTTC

d_call: .
clone_size: .
v_call: TRBV5-6
j_call: TRBJ1-1
cdr3_aa: CASSLGLATEAFF
cdr3_nt: TGTGCCAGCAGCTTAGGGTTAGCGACTGAAGCTTTCTTT

d_call: TRBD1
clone_size: .
v_call: TRBV2
j_call: TRBJ2-5
cdr3_aa: CASSEDRETQYF
cdr3_nt: TGTGCCAGCAGTGAGGACAGGGAGACCCAGTACTTC

d_call: TRBD2
clone_size: .
v_call: TRBV2
j_call: TRBJ2-2
cdr3_aa: CASRELAGGVLAGELFF
cdr3_nt: TGTGCCAGCAGAGAGTTAGCGGGGGGGGTCCTGGCCGGGGAGCTGTTTTTT

d_call: TRBD1
clone_size: .
v_call: TRBV4-1
j_call: TRBJ1-5
cdr3_aa: CASSPDRGSNQPQHF
cdr3_nt: TGCGCCAGCAGTCCGGACAGGGGAAGCAATCAGCCCCAGCATTTT

d_call: TRBD1
clone_size: .
v_call: TRBV7-2
j_call: TRBJ2-5
cdr3_aa: CASSLNNRGYQETQYF
cdr3_nt: TGTGCCAGCAGCTTAAATAACAGGGGGTACCAAGAGACCCAGTACTTC

d_call: .
clone_size: .
v_call: TRBV27
j_call: TRBJ1-2
cdr3_aa: CASSSSGDGYTF
cdr3_nt: TGTGCCAGCAGTTCTTCAGGGGATGGCTACACCTTC